The next 19 T cell receptor beta chains were all read from a single sample in a study of T cells after yellow fever vaccination. TCRdb ran MiXCR on the 5' RACE reads and lists one entry per CDR3 protein. The sample lists 40,000 to 55,000 distinct CDR3 sequences, less than 8.5% seen once, with 20% to 25% in the top ten. This specimen was CD8+ T cells not binding an NS4B(214-222) dextramer, sorted from PBMCs, taken roughly 45 days after the first yellow fever vaccination. The receptors derive from a young man who received the YFV17D yellow fever vaccine.

This clonotype has more than one count but fewer than ten. The chain employs TRBV7-9 and TRBJ1-4, with D possibly TRBD1 on 5 matching bases. Germline assignment: CDR1 SEHNR and CDR2 FQNEAQ (reference sequence). V was clipped by 2 bases and J by 5 bases, with 12 bases between them. CDR3 size: 15 residues. The CDR3 coding sequence is TGTGCCAGCAGCTTACAGTCAGGGTCCAATGAAAAACTGTTTTTT. Residues: CASSLQSGSNEKLFF.

This clonotype was counted a few times. CDR3 DNA sequence: TGTGCCAGCAGCCATCCGGGGAGGGGCACTGAAGCTTTCTTT. This sequence encodes CASSHPGRGTEAFF. The V call is TRBV6-2 or TRBV6-3, the J call TRBJ1-1; D is perhaps TRBD1 (5 bases). V was cut by 6 bases and J by 4 bases, with 15 bases left in between. The CDR3 is 14 amino acids. Germline V gene sequence: CDR1 MNHEY, CDR2 SVGEGT.

This clonotype was observed at least ten times. The gene calls are TRBV10-1 and TRBJ2-7, with TRBD1 identical over 9 bases. The CDR3 extends over 14 amino acids. The ends lost 0 bases at V and 6 bases at J; junction bases unmatched: 3. Germline CDR1 reads WNHNN; CDR2 reads SYGVQD (reference sequence). The CDR3 is CASSESGQGGEQYF. CDR3 DNA sequence: TGCGCCAGCAGTGAGTCGGGACAGGGAGGCGAGCAGTACTTC.

In this sample, this clonotype turned up many times. The chain employs TRBV2 and TRBJ2-2; 7 nucleotides match TRBD1. The junction had 5 bases not matched to a gene; V was cut back by 2 bases and J by 2 bases. The CDR3 spans 16 residues. Per germline, CDR1 SNHLY and CDR2 FYNNEI. The CDR3 DNA follows: TGTGCCAGCAGTGAACTCCCAGGGGGAAACACCGGGGAGCTGTTTTTT. Its protein product is CASSELPGGNTGELFF.

The sample holds many counts of this clonotype. The J gene is TRBJ2-5, the V gene TRBV7-9; no firm D call. V gave up 1 base and J gave up 3 bases, with 3 bases separating them. The CDR3 loop spans 12 amino acids. The germline V gene encodes CDR1 SEHNR and CDR2 FQNEAQ (reference sequence). The CDR3 coding sequence is TGTGCCAGCAGCTTAGAGAAAGAGACCCAGTACTTC. Translation gives CASSLEKETQYF.

This clonotype was seen ten or more times. The chain links TRBV4-1 to TRBJ2-5; D ambiguous. This CDR3 is built from 12 residues. V was pared by 2 bases and J by 5 bases, with 6 bases between. CDR1 and CDR2 from the germline V gene are MGHRA and YSYEKL. CDR3 in DNA: TGCGCCAGCAGCCAACCCTCGGAGACCCAGTACTTC. It is translated as CASSQPSETQYF.

This clonotype was recorded at least ten times. The gene calls are TRBV7-3 and TRBJ1-4, with D unclear. The length of the CDR3 is 15 residues. V gave up 0 bases and J gave up 8 bases, with 13 bases separating them. Germline V gene data show CDR1 as SGHTA and CDR2 as FQGTGA. The CDR3 protein is CASSLTAGLGEKLFF. The CDR3 nucleotides read TGTGCCAGCAGCTTAACAGCGGGGTTGGGGGAAAAACTGTTTTTT.

This clonotype was picked up a small number of times. The chain has TRBV27 and TRBJ1-5; no reliable D call. Germline V lookup: CDR1 MNHEY, CDR2 SMNVEV (reference sequence). This CDR3 has 13 amino acids. The V and J ends lost 8 bases and 4 bases respectively, with 12 bases between them. CDR3: CASSASGNQPQHF. CDR3 in DNA: TGTGCCAGCTCGGCAAGTGGAAATCAGCCCCAGCATTTT.

This clonotype was recorded at least ten times. The chain combines TRBV20-1 with TRBJ2-1, with D tentatively TRBD2 (6 bases). The V gene's germline CDR1 is DFQATT and CDR2 SNEGSKA (reference sequence). The CDR3 sequence is 14 residues long. V lost 0 bases, J lost 4 bases, and 10 bases lay in between. The chain's CDR3 is CSARDRTTYNEQFF. CDR3 in DNA: TGCAGTGCTAGAGACCGGACTACTTACAATGAGCAGTTCTTC.

This clonotype was detected a few times. The rearrangement joins TRBV25-1 to TRBJ2-5; 7 bases agree with TRBD2. V shed 1 base, J shed 2 bases, and the junction held 4 bases outside the gene matches. The CDR3 consists of 15 residues. CDR1 is MGHDK and CDR2 is SYGVNS in the germline V gene. The CDR3 here is CASSEWEGEQETQYF. CDR3 DNA: TGTGCCAGCAGTGAATGGGAGGGCGAACAAGAGACCCAGTACTTC. Full variable domain (missing parts from reference TRBV25-1 and TRBJ2-5): EADIYQTPRYLVIGTGKKITLECSQTMGHDKMYWYQQDPGMELHLIHYSYGVNSTEKGDLSSESTVSRIRTEHFPLTLESARPSHTSQYLCASSEWEGEQETQYFGPGTRLLVL.

This clonotype was found many times. The CDR3 DNA sequence: TGTGCCAGCAGCCACGCCGTCGCCAATGAGCAGTTCTTC. Translating gives CASSHAVANEQFF. The chain carries TRBV11-2 and TRBJ2-1, with D unresolved. CDR1 is SGHAT, CDR2 FQNNGV, per germline. CDR3 size: 13 residues. The V and J ends lost 5 bases and 6 bases respectively, with 11 bases between them.

This clonotype was detected ten times or more. J is TRBJ1-2 and V is TRBV29-1; D gene ambiguous. The CDR3 runs to 11 residues. Germline-derived CDR1 and CDR2 are SQVTM and ANQGSEA. Trimming shortened V by 8 bases and J by 4 bases, and 11 bases separated the two germline ends. CDR3 residues: CSSRVGYGYTF. CDR3 DNA sequence: TGCAGCTCCAGAGTAGGCTATGGCTACACCTTC.

In its sample, this clonotype was seen many times. V is TRBV20-1 and J is TRBJ2-3; 8 positions agree with TRBD2. The CDR3 is 16 amino acids. J gave up 1 base and V 3 bases, and 9 bases lay outside the gene matches. Per germline, CDR1 DFQATT and CDR2 SNEGSKA (reference sequence). CDR3 bases: TGCAGTGCTAGCCCCTCGGGGGGGGTGGGCACAGATACGCAGTATTTT. This encodes CSASPSGGVGTDTQYF.

This clonotype was recorded a few times. The genes are TRBV5-1 and TRBJ1-5, with 7 bases fitting TRBD1. Germline V gives CDR1 SGHRS, CDR2 YFSETQ. The CDR3 runs 14 residues. J lost 5 bases, V lost 4 bases, and 6 bases had no gene match. CDR3: CASSQWTGDQPQHF. CDR3 DNA sequence: TGCGCCAGCAGCCAGTGGACAGGCGATCAGCCCCAGCATTTT. The whole variable domain, filled in from reference TRBV5-1 and TRBJ1-5, reads KAGVTQTPRYLIKTRGQQVTLSCSPISGHRSVSWYQQTPGQGLQFLFEYFSETQRNKGNFPGRFSGRQFSNSRSEMNVSTLELGDSALYLCASSQWTGDQPQHFGDGTRLSIL.

The sample holds many counts of this clonotype. The CDR3 DNA reads TGTGCCAGCAGTGCTGGGACTAGCGGGGAGACACCCTACAATGAGCAGTTCTTC. Protein: CASSAGTSGETPYNEQFF. The chain employs TRBV27 and TRBJ2-1, with 13 bases fitting TRBD2. Germline assignment: CDR1 MNHEY and CDR2 SMNVEV (reference sequence). CDR3 size: 18 residues. V trimming: 5 bases; J trimming: 2 bases; junction bases outside the gene matches: 9.

Ten or more counts support this clonotype. The CDR3, as DNA: TGTGCCAGCAGCTTTGGAGGTTTGGAAAGCACAGATACGCAGTATTTT. Translating it yields CASSFGGLESTDTQYF. The genes are TRBV11-2 and TRBJ2-3, with a tentative D call TRBD2 (5 bases). Germline loops: CDR1 SGHAT, CDR2 FQNNGV. The CDR3 is 16 residues long. Trimming left V 3 bases short and J 0 bases short, with 13 bases between.

V gene TRBV19 combines with J gene TRBJ1-2; D perhaps matches TRBD1 (6 bases). The CDR3 length is 16 residues. V was pared by 5 bases and J by 3 bases, with 19 bases between. From germline, CDR1 is LNHDA and CDR2 SQIVND (reference sequence). The CDR3 DNA sequence: TGTGCCAGTAGTCCCGGCCGGAACAGGGAGGACTATGGCTACACCTTC. Translating it yields CASSPGRNREDYGYTF.

This clonotype was counted at least ten times. J is TRBJ2-1 and V is TRBV5-1; D may correspond to TRBD1 or TRBD2 (5 bases each). CDR1 and CDR2 (germline): SGHRS, YFSETQ. This CDR3 contains 14 residues. V was shortened by 3 bases and J by 10 bases, with 17 bases between the two germline ends. CDR3 residues: CASSWDPSIDEQFF. Written as DNA, the CDR3 is TGCGCCAGCAGCTGGGACCCTAGTATCGACGAGCAGTTCTTC.

This clonotype was counted a few times. The gene calls are TRBV5-1 and TRBJ1-6; D might be TRBD1 (6 bases). Germline CDR1 SGHRS, CDR2 YFSETQ. Trimming took 7 bases from V and 7 from J, leaving 18 bases between them. This CDR3 is built from 15 residues. CDR3 in amino acids: CASYTGTLRNSPLHF. The CDR3 DNA is TGCGCCAGCTATACAGGGACCCTCCGGAATTCACCCCTCCACTTT. The variable domain in full, completed from reference TRBV5-1 and TRBJ1-6, reads KAGVTQTPRYLIKTRGQQVTLSCSPISGHRSVSWYQQTPGQGLQFLFEYFSETQRNKGNFPGRFSGRQFSNSRSEMNVSTLELGDSALYLCASYTGTLRNSPLHFGNGTRLTVT.